Each of the 12 T cell receptor beta chains below was sequenced from the same sample in a study of PD-L1 blockade in urothelial cancer. Time point reported: pretreatment peripheral blood. The assay was immunoSEQ multiplex PCR, and TCRdb's table has in-frame clones only and misses some. The sample records some 45,000 clones, 88% being singletons. Here the sequenced sample was PBMCs, taken around atezolizumab (anti-PD-L1) treatment. Receptors originate from a donor over 35 with urothelial cancer.

V is TRBV7-2 and J is TRBJ2-2, with no clear D. The CDR3 loop spans 13 amino acids. Looked up from germline, CDR1 is SGHTA and CDR2 is FQGNSA. Trimming pared 4 bases from V and 7 bases from J, leaving 10 bases between. The CDR3 here is CASSSNPGGELFF. CDR3 nucleotides: TGTGCCAGCAGCTCCAACCCCGGCGGGGAGCTGTTTTTT.

The chain combines TRBV11-3 with TRBJ2-2; tentatively, D is TRBD2 (5 bases). CDR3 length: 15 residues. CDR1 SGHNT and CDR2 YENEEA come from the germline V gene. V lost 5 bases, J lost 3 bases, and 13 bases lay in between. The CDR3 is CASSPGGADTGELFF. CDR3 bases: TGTGCCAGCAGCCCCGGAGGAGCCGACACCGGGGAGCTGTTTTTT.

The chain joins TRBV7-9 to TRBJ2-7; 7 bases map to TRBD2. Per the germline V gene, CDR1 is SEHNR and CDR2 is FQNEAQ (reference sequence). V lost 10 bases and J lost 0; bases outside the gene matches: 6. The CDR3 loop spans 13 amino acids. The CDR3 region is CATRAGHSYEQYF. Here the CDR3 DNA reads TGTGCCACCAGAGCGGGGCACTCCTACGAGCAGTACTTC.

The rearrangement links TRBV5-1 to TRBJ2-1; 7 nucleotides agree with TRBD2. The CDR3 runs to 15 residues. V gave up 7 bases and J gave up 6 bases; unmatched junction bases: 13. The germline V gene has CDR1 SGHRS and CDR2 YFSETQ. CDR3 sequence: CASRLGWGGVNEQFF. DNA of the CDR3: TGCGCCAGCCGCCTGGGATGGGGGGGGGTCAATGAGCAGTTCTTC.

The chain combines TRBV6-6 with TRBJ2-7; TRBD2 is a possible D gene (5 bases). The CDR3 extends over 12 amino acids. Looked up from germline, CDR1 is MNHNY and CDR2 is SVGAGI (reference sequence). The ends were cut back, 9 bases at V and 3 bases at J, with 12 bases in the middle. The CDR3 spells CASSVGSYEQYF. CDR3 bases: TGTGCCAGTTCGGTTGGGAGCTACGAGCAGTACTTC.

V and J are TRBV10-3 and TRBJ2-1; 11 nucleotides match TRBD1. Germline CDR1 reads ENHRY; CDR2 reads SYGVKD. Unmatched junction bases numbered 2, after V lost 4 bases and J lost 0 bases. This CDR3 is 16 amino acids long. In nucleotides, the CDR3 is TGTGCCATCAGTGGGGGGACAGGGGGCTCCTACAATGAGCAGTTCTTC. This encodes CAISGGTGGSYNEQFF.

The genes are TRBV6-1 and TRBJ1-5, with 7 bases that match TRBD1. The CDR3 spans 15 residues. Germline CDR1 is MNHNS and CDR2 is SASEGT. V lost 4 bases, J lost 4 bases, and 7 bases stayed unmatched. Here the CDR3 reads CASSVDRATNQPQHF. Written as DNA, the CDR3 is TGTGCCAGCAGTGTAGACAGGGCCACTAATCAGCCCCAGCATTTT.

Only one count was recorded for this clone. The chain joins TRBV5-4 to TRBJ2-1; possibly TRBD2 for D (5 bases). V gave up 0 bases and J gave up 2 bases, with 15 bases separating them. The CDR3 loop spans 17 amino acids. Germline CDR1 SGHNT, CDR2 YYREEE (reference sequence). CDR3 sequence (DNA): TGTGCCAGCAGCTTGGACCTAGCCCCTCACCCCTACAATGAGCAGTTCTTC. Translation: CASSLDLAPHPYNEQFF.

This clone was observed a single time. The gene calls are TRBV6-5 and TRBJ2-1, with TRBD2 as a possible D gene (6 bases). The CDR3 has 14 residues. The germline CDR1 and CDR2 sequences are MNHEY and SVGAGI. V lost 6 bases and J 4 bases, leaving 13 bases between the germline ends. In nucleotides, the CDR3 is TGTGCCAGCAGCCCGGGACTGGTATACAATGAGCAGTTCTTC. This translates into CASSPGLVYNEQFF.

CDR3 nucleotide sequence: TGTGCCAGCAGCGAGGGGACAGGGGTCGGCTACACCTTC. Its protein is CASSEGTGVGYTF. The genes are TRBV7-3 and TRBJ1-2; 10 bases map to TRBD1. J lost 8 bases, V lost 5 bases, and 5 bases had no gene match. Germline V gene data show CDR1 as SGHTA and CDR2 as FQGTGA. CDR3 length: 13 amino acids. Filled out from reference TRBV7-3 and TRBJ1-2, the complete variable domain reads GAGVSQTPSNKVTEKGKYVELRCDPISGHTALYWYRQSLGQGPEFLIYFQGTGAADDSGLPNDRFFAVRPEGSVSTLKIQRTERGDSAVYLCASSEGTGVGYTFGSGTRLTVV.

The chain is built from TRBV6-5 and TRBJ2-3; 12 nucleotides align to TRBD2. The CDR3 extends over 15 amino acids. The ends lost 6 bases at V and 6 bases at J; junction bases unmatched: 7. Germline CDR1 is MNHEY and CDR2 is SVGAGI. In DNA form, the CDR3 reads TGTGCCAGCAGCGGACTAGCGGGACCTCCGGATACGCAGTATTTT. Its protein is CASSGLAGPPDTQYF.

The V call is TRBV5-1, the J call TRBJ2-5; TRBD2 matches at 7 bases. CDR1 is SGHRS and CDR2 is YFSETQ in the germline V gene. The CDR3 consists of 16 residues. The V and J ends lost 0 bases and 5 bases, in that order; junction bases with no gene match: 10. As DNA, the CDR3 is TGCGCCAGCAGCTTGGCGGCTAGCGGACCGGGGGAGACCCAGTACTTC. Amino acid sequence: CASSLAASGPGETQYF.